This T cell receptor beta chain originates from a study of shared clonotypes between healthy human individuals. Only in-frame clones appear in the TCRdb table, and some are missing; sequencing was by immunoSEQ multiplex PCR. The data contain 1.4 million or so clones, approximately 98.5% of them singletons. This clone was detected only once. V shed 8 bases, J shed 0 bases, and the junction held 11 bases outside the gene matches. The CDR3 sequence is 17 residues long. Germline CDR1 MNHEY, CDR2 SMNVEV (reference sequence). The chain employs TRBV27 and TRBJ2-3, with 10 bases lining up with TRBD2. This TCR was recovered from a man under 40 in good health. Sequenced input: naive CD4+ T cells sorted from blood. As for subset: CD45RA+ positively selected. In DNA form, the CDR3 reads TGTGCCAGCGTTAATAGCGGGAGGCCTCCTAGCACAGATACGCAGTATTTT. Translating gives CASVNSGRPPSTDTQYF.